This TCR beta chain was sequenced in a study of neurological immune-mediated disorders. Study-wide points: The greatest degree of TCR clonal expansion was observed in HTLV-1-associated myelopathy, with the lowest in multiple sclerosis, below that of healthy controls. As far as clinical or MRI features were concerned, none was associated with the multiple sclerosis repertoire cluster.

Ten or more counts support this clonotype. Its antigen is undetermined. For the unsorted libraries, 2 million PBMCs stored at -80 C served as input. 5'RACE with 10-nucleotide random UMIs generated the cDNA. TCRdb independently ran MiXCR on the 5' RACE reads; one entry per CDR3 protein. This table has about 50,000 distinct CDR3 sequences, 1.9% appearing once. CDR1 and CDR2 (germline): SEHNR, FQNEAQ (reference sequence). V was clipped by 1 base and J by 12 bases; unmatched bases: 13. This CDR3 region has 15 residues. This receptor was identified in a woman aged 35 to 49 with multiple sclerosis. Sequenced sample: PBMCs. The chain combines TRBV7-9 with TRBJ2-7, with 9 bases aligning to TRBD1. CDR3 in amino acids: CASSLGQRQGEQRYF. CDR3 DNA sequence: TGTGCCAGCAGCTTAGGACAAAGACAGGGGGAACAACGGTACTTC.